This T cell receptor (beta chain) derives from a study of T cells in Graves' hyperthyroidism and ophthalmopathy. V shed 5 bases and J shed 0 bases, with 8 bases lying between them. The CDR3 is 15 residues long. Study outcomes and limitations: Most expanded thyroid clonotypes above 0.001 recurred in blood.

Concerning this clonotype: The antigen remains unidentified.

Template material for amplifying TCR beta CDR3 regions consisted of RNA transcripts. TCR CDR3 underwent first-round RT-PCR with the HTBI primer set. TCRdb called the multiplex PCR reads again in MiXCR, with one record for every CDR3 protein. The table includes around 35,000 distinct CDR3 sequences, roughly half detected once. Diagnoses used clinical symptoms, serum thyroxine and TRAb, thyroid ultrasound and orbital computed tomography. It was 8 to 10 ml of fresh peripheral blood that supplied the PBMCs. The sequenced sample consisted of blood. The J gene is TRBJ2-6, the V gene TRBV12-3 or TRBV12-4; D is unclear. The receptor comes from a woman between 40 and 50 years old with Graves' ophthalmopathy. In nucleotides, the CDR3 is TGTGCCAGCAGTGTGCCCCCCTCTGGGGCCAACGTCCTGACTTTC. Residues: CASSVPPSGANVLTF.